The entry that follows covers one T cell receptor (beta chain) sequence. The entry originates in a study of blood T cell repertoires in COVID-19. The CDR3 extends over 13 amino acids. Germline CDR1 is SGHAT and CDR2 is FQNNGV. V lost 5 bases, J lost 3 bases, and 11 bases lay in between. Sequencing was performed with immunoSEQ multiplex PCR; in TCRdb, only in-frame clones are kept and a portion is missing. Of roughly 250,000 clones listed, roughly 86% were seen once; the top ten hold around 1.9%. Participants came from about two dozen US areas, aged roughly 18 to 90 years. Participant reports of clinical history set cohort assignment. Recovered participants had two consecutive negative NP/OP PCR tests, healthcare professional clearance, or symptom resolution.

This sequence was found in a woman aged 45-59 years who had recovered from COVID-19. The rearrangement uses TRBV11-2 and TRBJ2-7; tentatively, D is TRBD1 (5 bases). Sequenced sample: PBMCs or T cells enriched from blood (not recorded which). CDR3 region: CASSLQDVYEQYF. The CDR3 nucleotides read TGTGCCAGCAGCCTACAGGACGTCTACGAGCAGTACTTC. The variable domain in full, completed from reference TRBV11-2 and TRBJ2-7, reads EAGVAQSPRYKIIEKRQSVAFWCNPISGHATLYWYQQILGQGPKLLIQFQNNGVVDDSQLPKDRFSAERLKGVDSTLKIQPAKLEDSAVYLCASSLQDVYEQYFGPGTRLTVT.